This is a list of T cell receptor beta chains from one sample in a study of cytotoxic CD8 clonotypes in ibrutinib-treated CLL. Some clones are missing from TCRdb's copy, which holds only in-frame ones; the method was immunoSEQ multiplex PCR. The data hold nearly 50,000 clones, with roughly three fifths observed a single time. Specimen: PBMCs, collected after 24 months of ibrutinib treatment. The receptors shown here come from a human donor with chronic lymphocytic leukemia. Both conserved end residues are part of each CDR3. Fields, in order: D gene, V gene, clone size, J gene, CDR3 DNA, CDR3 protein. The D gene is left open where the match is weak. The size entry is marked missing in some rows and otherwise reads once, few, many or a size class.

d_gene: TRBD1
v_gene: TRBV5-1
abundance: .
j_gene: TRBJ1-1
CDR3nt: TGCGCCAGCAGCCTGACAGGGCTAACTGAAGCTTTCTTT
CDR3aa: CASSLTGLTEAFF

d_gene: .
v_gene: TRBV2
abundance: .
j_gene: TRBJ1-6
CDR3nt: TGTGCCAGCAGTTGGAAGGGGGATAATTCACCCCTCCACTTT
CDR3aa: CASSWKGDNSPLHF

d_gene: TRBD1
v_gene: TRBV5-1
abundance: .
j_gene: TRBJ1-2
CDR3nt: TGCGCCAGCAGCTCCGGGACAGCGATTTACTATGGCTACACCTTC
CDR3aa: CASSSGTAIYYGYTF

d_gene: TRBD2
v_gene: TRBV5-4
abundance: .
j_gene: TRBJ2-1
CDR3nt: TGTGCCAGCAGCTTAATGGCTAGCGGGGCTTACAATGAGCAGTTCTTC
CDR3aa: CASSLMASGAYNEQFF

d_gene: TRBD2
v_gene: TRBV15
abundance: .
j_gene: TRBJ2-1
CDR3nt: TGTGCCACCAGCAGGGAGGGGCTAGCGGGGGGCAATGAGCAGTTCTTC
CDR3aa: CATSREGLAGGNEQFF

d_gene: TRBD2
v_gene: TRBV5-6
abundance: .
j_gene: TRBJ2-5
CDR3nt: TGTGCCAGCAGCTTGGTGGCGGGGGGTCGGGAGACCCAGTACTTC
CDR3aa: CASSLVAGGRETQYF

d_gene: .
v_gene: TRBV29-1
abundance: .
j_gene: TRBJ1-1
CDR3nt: TGCAGCGCAACCTTGGGGAGGAACACTGAAGCTTTCTTT
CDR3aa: CSATLGRNTEAFF

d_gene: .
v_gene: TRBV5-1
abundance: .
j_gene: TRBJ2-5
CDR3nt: TGCGCCAGCAGCTTGGGGAACAGGGATGGAGAGACCCAGTACTTC
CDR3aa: CASSLGNRDGETQYF

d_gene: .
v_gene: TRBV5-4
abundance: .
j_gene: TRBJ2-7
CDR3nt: TGTGCCAGCAGCTCGGGCGGGTACGAGCAGTACTTC
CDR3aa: CASSSGGYEQYF

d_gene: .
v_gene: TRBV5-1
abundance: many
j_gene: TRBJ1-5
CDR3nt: TGCGCCAGCAGCGAAGACAGTGCCTCGGGGCCCCAGCATTTT
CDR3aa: CASSEDSASGPQHF

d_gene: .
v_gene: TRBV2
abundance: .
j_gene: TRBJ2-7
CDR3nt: TGTGCCACCACGGGGCAACCACCCTCCGAGCAGTACTTC
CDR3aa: CATTGQPPSEQYF

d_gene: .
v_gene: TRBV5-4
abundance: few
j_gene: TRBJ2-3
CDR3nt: TGTGCCAGCAGCTTGATGGCTAGGGGTGTCGGTGCGCAGTATTTT
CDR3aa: CASSLMARGVGAQYF

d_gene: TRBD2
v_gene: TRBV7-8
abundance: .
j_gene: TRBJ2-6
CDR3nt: TGTGCCAGCAGCTTAATAGCGGGGGGCTCTGGGGCCAACGTCCTGACTTTC
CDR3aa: CASSLIAGGSGANVLTF

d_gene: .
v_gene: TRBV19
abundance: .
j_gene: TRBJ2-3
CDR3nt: TGTGCCAGTAGTGATCGACAGTCCGATACGCAGTATTTT
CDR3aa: CASSDRQSDTQYF

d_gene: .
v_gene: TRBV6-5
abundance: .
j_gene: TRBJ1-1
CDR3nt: TGTGCCAGCAGTTACTCCCCGAGGACTGAAGCTTTCTTT
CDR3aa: CASSYSPRTEAFF

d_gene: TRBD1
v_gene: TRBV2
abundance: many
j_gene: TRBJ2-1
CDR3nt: TGTGCCAGCAGCGAGAAGGTAGCAGGGGGCTTGGATGAGCAGTTCTTC
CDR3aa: CASSEKVAGGLDEQFF

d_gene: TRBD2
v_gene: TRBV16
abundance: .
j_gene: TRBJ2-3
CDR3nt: TGTGCCAGCAGCCCGGGACTAGCGGGTACGCAGTATTTT
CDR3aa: CASSPGLAGTQYF

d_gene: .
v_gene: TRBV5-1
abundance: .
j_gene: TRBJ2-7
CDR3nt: TGCGCCAGCAGTGGAAACTCCTACGAGCAGTACTTC
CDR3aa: CASSGNSYEQYF

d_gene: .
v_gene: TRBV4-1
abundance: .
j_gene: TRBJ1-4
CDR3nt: TGCGCCAGCAGCAATCGGGGTGAAAAACTGTTTTTT
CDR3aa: CASSNRGEKLFF

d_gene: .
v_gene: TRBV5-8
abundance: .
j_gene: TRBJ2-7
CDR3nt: TGTGCCAGCAGCTTATCCGGGGAGTCCCTTGGGCAGTACTTC
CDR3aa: CASSLSGESLGQYF

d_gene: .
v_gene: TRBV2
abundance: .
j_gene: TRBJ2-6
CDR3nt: TGTGCCAGCAGCCACAGGGAGGGCGCTGGGGCCAACGTCCTGACTTTC
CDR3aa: CASSHREGAGANVLTF

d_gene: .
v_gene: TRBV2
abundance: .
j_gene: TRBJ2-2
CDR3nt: TGTGCCAGCAGCCAAGCGATGACCGGGGAGCTGTTTTTT
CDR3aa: CASSQAMTGELFF

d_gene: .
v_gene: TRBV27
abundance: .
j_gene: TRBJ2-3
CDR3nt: TGTGCCAGCAGTCCATACACAGATACGCAGTATTTT
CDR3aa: CASSPYTDTQYF

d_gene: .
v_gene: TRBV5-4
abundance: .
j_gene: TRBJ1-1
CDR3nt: TGTGCCAGCAGCTTAGGGGGGGCGGTGAACACTGAAGCTTTCTTT
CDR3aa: CASSLGGAVNTEAFF

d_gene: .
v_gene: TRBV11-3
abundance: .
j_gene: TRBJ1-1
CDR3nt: TGTGCCAGCAGCTTAGAGGCCGACACTGAAGCTTTCTTT
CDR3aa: CASSLEADTEAFF

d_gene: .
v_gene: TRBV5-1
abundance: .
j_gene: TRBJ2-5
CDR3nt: TGCGCCAGGCAAGGGCCACAAGAGACCCAGTACTTC
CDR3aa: CARQGPQETQYF

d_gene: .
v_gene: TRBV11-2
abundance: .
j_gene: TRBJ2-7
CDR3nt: TGTGCCAGCAGCTTAACAGGGAAGGGTTTGTACGAGCAGTACTTC
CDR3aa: CASSLTGKGLYEQYF

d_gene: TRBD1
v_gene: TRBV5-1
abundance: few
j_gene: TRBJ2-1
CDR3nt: TGCGCCAGCAGCCCGGGACAGACAACCTACAATGAGCAGTTCTTC
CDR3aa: CASSPGQTTYNEQFF

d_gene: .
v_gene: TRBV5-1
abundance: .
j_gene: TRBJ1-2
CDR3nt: TGCGCCAGCAGCCTGGACGGAGCTCCAATTTATGGCTACACCTTC
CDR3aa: CASSLDGAPIYGYTF

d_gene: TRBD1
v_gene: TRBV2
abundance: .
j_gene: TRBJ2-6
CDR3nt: TGTGCCAGCAGCCACCCCCGGGACAGGGCATCTGGGGCCAACGTCCTGACTTTC
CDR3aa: CASSHPRDRASGANVLTF

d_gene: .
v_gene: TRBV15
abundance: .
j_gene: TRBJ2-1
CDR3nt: TGTGCCACCAGCGGGGGATTAACGGTGGATGAGCAGTTCTTC
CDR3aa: CATSGGLTVDEQFF

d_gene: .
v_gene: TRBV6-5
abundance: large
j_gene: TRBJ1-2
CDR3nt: TGTGCCAGCAGTTATGCGGGTGATGGCTACACCTTC
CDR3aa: CASSYAGDGYTF

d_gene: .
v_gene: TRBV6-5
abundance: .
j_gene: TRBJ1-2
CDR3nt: TGTGCCAGCAGTTACGGGGGGCCGGGCTATGGCTACACCTTC
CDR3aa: CASSYGGPGYGYTF

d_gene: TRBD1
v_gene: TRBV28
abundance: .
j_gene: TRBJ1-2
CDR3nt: TGTGCCAGCAGACCCACCGACAGGGGAGGAGGTGGCTACACCTTC
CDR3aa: CASRPTDRGGGGYTF

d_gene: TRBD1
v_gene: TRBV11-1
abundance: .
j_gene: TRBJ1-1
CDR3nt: TGTGCCAGCAGACCAGGGCAGGGGGCTGAGACTGAAGCTTTCTTT
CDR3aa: CASRPGQGAETEAFF

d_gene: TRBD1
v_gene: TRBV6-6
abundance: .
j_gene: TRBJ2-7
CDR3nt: TGTGCCAGCAGTTCGACAGGGAGCCTTACCTACGAGCAGTACTTC
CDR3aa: CASSSTGSLTYEQYF

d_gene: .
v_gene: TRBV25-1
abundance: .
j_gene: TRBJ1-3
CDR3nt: TGTGCCAGCAGTGAAGACAGCAATGGAGGAAACACCATATATTTT
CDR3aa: CASSEDSNGGNTIYF